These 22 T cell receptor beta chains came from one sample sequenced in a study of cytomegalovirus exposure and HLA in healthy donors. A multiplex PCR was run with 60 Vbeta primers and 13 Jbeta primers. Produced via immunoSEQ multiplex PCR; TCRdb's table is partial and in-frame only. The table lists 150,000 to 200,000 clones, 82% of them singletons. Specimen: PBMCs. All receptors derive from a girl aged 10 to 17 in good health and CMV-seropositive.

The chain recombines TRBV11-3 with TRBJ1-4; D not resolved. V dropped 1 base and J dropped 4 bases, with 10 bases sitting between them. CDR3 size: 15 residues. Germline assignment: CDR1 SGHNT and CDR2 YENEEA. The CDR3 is CASSLVASRNEKLFF. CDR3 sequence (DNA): TGTGCCAGCAGCTTAGTGGCCAGTCGTAATGAAAAACTGTTTTTT.

CDR3 region: CASSSQGMLTEAFF. CDR3 nucleotides: TGTGCCAGCAGCTCTCAGGGGATGCTGACTGAAGCTTTCTTT. The chain joins TRBV7-9 to TRBJ1-1, with D perhaps matching TRBD1 (6 bases). V was cut by 4 bases and J by 5 bases, with 14 bases left in between. Germline CDR1 and CDR2: SEHNR and FQNEAQ (reference sequence). The CDR3 extends over 14 amino acids.

The CDR3 DNA follows: TGTGCCATCAGTGCACAGGCGAACACTGAAGCTTTCTTT. Its protein is CAISAQANTEAFF. The V gene is TRBV10-3, the J gene TRBJ1-1, with D tentatively TRBD1 (5 bases). Germline V gene data show CDR1 as ENHRY and CDR2 as SYGVKD. The CDR3 is 13 amino acids. V lost 4 bases, J lost 1 base, and 7 bases lay in between.

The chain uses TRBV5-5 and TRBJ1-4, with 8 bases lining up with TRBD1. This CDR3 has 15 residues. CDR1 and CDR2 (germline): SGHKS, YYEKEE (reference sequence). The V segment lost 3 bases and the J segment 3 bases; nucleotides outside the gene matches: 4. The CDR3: CASSSSGGSNEKLFF. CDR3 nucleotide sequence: TGTGCCAGCAGCTCTTCAGGGGGCTCTAATGAAAAACTGTTTTTT.

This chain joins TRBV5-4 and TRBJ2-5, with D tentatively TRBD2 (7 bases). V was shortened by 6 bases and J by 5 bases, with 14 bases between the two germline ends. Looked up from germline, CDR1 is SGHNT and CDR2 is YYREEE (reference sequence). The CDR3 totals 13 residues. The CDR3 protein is CASKEGGGETQYF. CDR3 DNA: TGTGCCAGCAAGGAGGGGGGGGGTGAGACCCAGTACTTC.

The chain's CDR3 is CASRPDRVRPQHF. The CDR3 nucleotides are TGTGCCAGTAGACCCGACAGGGTACGGCCCCAGCATTTT. The chain links TRBV19 to TRBJ1-5; 7 positions match TRBD1. CDR3 length: 13 amino acids. Germline V gives CDR1 LNHDA, CDR2 SQIVND (reference sequence). V shed 6 bases, J shed 9 bases, and the junction held 8 bases outside the gene matches.

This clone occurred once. For the CDR3, the DNA is TGTGCCAGCAGTGAAGTGGGTAGCGCTAATGAGCAGTTCTTC. Translating gives CASSEVGSANEQFF. The rearrangement uses TRBV2 and TRBJ2-1; D possibly corresponds to TRBD2 (5 bases). The CDR3 runs 14 residues. Germline V gene lookup returns CDR1 SNHLY and CDR2 FYNNEI. Trimming left V 1 base short and J 7 bases short, with 11 bases between.

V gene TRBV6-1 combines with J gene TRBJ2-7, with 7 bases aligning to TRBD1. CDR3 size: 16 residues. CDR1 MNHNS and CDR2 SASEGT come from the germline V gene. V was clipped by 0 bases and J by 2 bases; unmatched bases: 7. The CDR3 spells CASSEAVDRITYEQYF. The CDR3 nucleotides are TGTGCCAGCAGTGAAGCGGTGGACAGGATTACCTACGAGCAGTACTTC.

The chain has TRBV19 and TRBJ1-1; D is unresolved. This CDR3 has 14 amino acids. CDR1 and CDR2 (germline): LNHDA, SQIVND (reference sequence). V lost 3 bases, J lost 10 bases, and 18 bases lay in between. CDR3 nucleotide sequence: TGTGCCAGTAGTATTGATCTTTGGAGGGCTGCAGCTTTCTTT. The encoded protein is CASSIDLWRAAAFF.

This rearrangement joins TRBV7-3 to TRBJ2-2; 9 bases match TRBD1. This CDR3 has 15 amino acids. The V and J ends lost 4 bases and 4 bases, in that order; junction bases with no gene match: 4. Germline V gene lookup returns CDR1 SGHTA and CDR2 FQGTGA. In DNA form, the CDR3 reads TGTGCCAGCAGCTCAAGGGACAGGGTCACCGGGGAGCTGTTTTTT. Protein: CASSSRDRVTGELFF.

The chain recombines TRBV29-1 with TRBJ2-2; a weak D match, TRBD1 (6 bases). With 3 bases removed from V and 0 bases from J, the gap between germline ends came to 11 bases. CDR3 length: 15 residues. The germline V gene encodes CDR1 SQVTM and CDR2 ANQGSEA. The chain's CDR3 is CSVEGSGANTGELFF. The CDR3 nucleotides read TGCAGCGTTGAGGGCTCAGGGGCGAACACCGGGGAGCTGTTTTTT.

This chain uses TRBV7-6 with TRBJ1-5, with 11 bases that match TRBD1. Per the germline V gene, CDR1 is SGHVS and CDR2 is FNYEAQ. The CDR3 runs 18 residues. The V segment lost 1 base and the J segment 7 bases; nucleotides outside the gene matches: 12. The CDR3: CASSLGLLDRGPQQPQHF. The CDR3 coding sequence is TGTGCCAGCAGCTTAGGTCTACTGGACAGGGGGCCTCAGCAGCCCCAGCATTTT.

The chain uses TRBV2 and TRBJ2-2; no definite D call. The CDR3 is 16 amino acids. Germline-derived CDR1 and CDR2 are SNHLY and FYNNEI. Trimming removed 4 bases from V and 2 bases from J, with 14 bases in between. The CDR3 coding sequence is TGTGCCAGCAGTGTTCCTGAGAATAAAAACACCGGGGAGCTGTTTTTT. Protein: CASSVPENKNTGELFF.

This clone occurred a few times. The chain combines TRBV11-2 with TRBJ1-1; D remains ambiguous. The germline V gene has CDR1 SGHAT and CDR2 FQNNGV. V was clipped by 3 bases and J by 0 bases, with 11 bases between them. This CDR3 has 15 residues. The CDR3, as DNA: TGTGCCAGCAGCTTTATAGCGACGGTGAACACTGAAGCTTTCTTT. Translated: CASSFIATVNTEAFF.

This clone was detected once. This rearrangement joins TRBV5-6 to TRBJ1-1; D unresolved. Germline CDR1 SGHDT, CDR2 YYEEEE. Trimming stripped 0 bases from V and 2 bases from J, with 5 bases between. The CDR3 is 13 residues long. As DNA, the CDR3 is TGTGCCAGCAGCTTGGTAGATAACACTGAAGCTTTCTTT. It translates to CASSLVDNTEAFF.

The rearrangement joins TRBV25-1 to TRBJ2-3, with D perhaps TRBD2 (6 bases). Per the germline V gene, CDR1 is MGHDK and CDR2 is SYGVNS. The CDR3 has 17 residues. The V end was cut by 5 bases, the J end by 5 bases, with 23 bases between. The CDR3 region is CASSSYLGEELRDTQYF. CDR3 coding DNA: TGTGCCAGCAGTTCTTACCTCGGGGAGGAGTTGCGAGATACGCAGTATTTT.

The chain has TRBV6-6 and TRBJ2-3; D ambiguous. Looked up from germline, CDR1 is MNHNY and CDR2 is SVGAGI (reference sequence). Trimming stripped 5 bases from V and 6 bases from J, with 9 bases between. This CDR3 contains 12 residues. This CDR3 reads CASSKFEDTQYF. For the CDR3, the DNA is TGTGCCAGCAGTAAATTTGAGGATACGCAGTATTTT.

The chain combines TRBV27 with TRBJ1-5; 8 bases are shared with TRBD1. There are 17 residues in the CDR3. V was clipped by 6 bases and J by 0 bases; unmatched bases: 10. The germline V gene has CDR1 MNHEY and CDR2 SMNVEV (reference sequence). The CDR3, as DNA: TGTGCCAGCAGCCCCACCCGGGACAGGCGTAGCAATCAGCCCCAGCATTTT. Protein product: CASSPTRDRRSNQPQHF.

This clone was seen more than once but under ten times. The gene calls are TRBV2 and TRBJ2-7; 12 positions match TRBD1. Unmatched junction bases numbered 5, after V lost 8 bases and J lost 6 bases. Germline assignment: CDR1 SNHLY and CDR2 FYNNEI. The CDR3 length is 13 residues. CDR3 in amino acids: CASGGTGGAEQYF. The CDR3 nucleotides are TGTGCCAGCGGGGGGACAGGGGGCGCCGAGCAGTACTTC.

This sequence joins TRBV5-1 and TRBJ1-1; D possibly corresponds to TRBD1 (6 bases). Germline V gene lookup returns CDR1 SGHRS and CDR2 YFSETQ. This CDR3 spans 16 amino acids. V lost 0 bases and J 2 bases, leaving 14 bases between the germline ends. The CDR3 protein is CASSLVSRGYNTEAFF. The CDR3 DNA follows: TGCGCCAGCAGCTTGGTTTCCAGGGGCTATAACACTGAAGCTTTCTTT.

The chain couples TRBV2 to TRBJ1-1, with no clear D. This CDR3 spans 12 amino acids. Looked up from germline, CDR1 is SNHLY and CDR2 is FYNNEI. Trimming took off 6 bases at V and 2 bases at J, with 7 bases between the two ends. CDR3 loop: CASSYSNTEAFF. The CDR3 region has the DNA TGTGCCAGCAGCTACAGCAACACTGAAGCTTTCTTT. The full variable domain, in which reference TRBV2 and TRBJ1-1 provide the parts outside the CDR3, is EPEVTQTPSHQVTQMGQEVILRCVPISNHLYFYWYRQILGQKVEFLVSFYNNEISEKSEIFDDQFSVERPDGSNFTLKIRSTKLEDSAMYFCASSYSNTEAFFGQGTRLTVV.

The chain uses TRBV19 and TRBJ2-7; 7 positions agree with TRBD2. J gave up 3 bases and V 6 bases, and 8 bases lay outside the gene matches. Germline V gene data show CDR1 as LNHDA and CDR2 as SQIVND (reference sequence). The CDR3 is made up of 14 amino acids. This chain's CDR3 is CASSMGGGSYEQYF. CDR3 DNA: TGTGCCAGTAGCATGGGCGGGGGTAGCTACGAGCAGTACTTC.